The source of this T cell receptor (beta chain) is a study of blood T cell repertoires in COVID-19 (dated by TCRdb to about 2020). Regarding the research as a whole: Samples covering the acute and convalescent phases of COVID-19 were provided by collaborators in the United States, Italy and Spain. The dataset comprised deeply sampled blood TCRbeta repertoires from subjects exposed to, actively infected with, or recovered from COVID-19. Sample metadata almost always included a de-identified subject ID, COVID-19 status, age in years and sex. The samples were drawn from two sources: the first 160 participants of the ongoing ImmuneRACE study, and 1,254 subjects contributed by 6 global collaborators. Where HLA class I and class II types were available, the types were taken from metadata supplied by the sample provider, not from assay-based typing. The material from the prospective study consisted of cDNA or gDNA derived from T cells, B-cell-depleted T cells, or PBMCs. The repertoires were made available in a free public database intended to serve as a resource for research on the immune response to SARS-CoV-2. Paper-wide results and their limitations: How much clinical and demographic metadata was included differed by source and by participant, and the metadata was provided uncurated.

Each collaborating institution followed its own protocols to collect whole blood in K2EDTA tubes. For TCRbeta analysis, collaborators shipped samples as frozen whole blood, isolated PBMCs, or DNA extracted from either of those sample types. About this clone itself: Its antigen remains unidentified. Per-base qualities were not stored, and no clone one base away is much larger.

TCRbeta CDR3 regions were amplified from genomic DNA using the immunoSEQ Assay, a bias-controlled multiplex PCR. Per the original workflow: Nucleated cell counts per sample were estimated from amplification of reference gene primers within the assay. To quantify the absolute abundance of each unique TCRbeta CDR3 rearrangement, sequence reads were collapsed and filtered. For each sample, productive Simpson clonality was calculated by taking the square root of Simpson's diversity index across productive rearrangements. This is the immuneACCESS table as TCRdb keeps it, with only in-frame sequences that have V and J called. A part of the clones is gone; compared with another copy, unresolved V genes explain less than half, and the rest is unexplained. D and trimming come from the DNA, and the V and J calls and clone size come from that table. The sample table shows roughly 180,000 clones, and about three quarters are seen once. The ten top clones hold roughly 8.6% of the sample.

Relative to germline, V is missing 3 bases and J is missing 7 bases, with 6 bases of the junction outside any gene match. Taken from the germline V gene (reference sequence), the CDR1 and CDR2 loops are SGHKS and YYEKEE. The CDR3 covers 15 residues, taking in both the cysteine and the phenylalanine. The only DNA kept is the CDR3, 45 bases in frame from the first base. The sequence came from a woman between 50 and 59 years old with active or convalescent COVID-19. The rearrangement combines TRBV5-5 with TRBJ1-4, and 10 bases in between align with TRBD1. The sequenced sample consisted of peripheral blood. The sequenced DNA is TGTGCCAGCAGCTCTACCGGGACAGGGGCTGAAAAACTGTTTTTT. It is translated as CASSSTGTGAEKLFF.